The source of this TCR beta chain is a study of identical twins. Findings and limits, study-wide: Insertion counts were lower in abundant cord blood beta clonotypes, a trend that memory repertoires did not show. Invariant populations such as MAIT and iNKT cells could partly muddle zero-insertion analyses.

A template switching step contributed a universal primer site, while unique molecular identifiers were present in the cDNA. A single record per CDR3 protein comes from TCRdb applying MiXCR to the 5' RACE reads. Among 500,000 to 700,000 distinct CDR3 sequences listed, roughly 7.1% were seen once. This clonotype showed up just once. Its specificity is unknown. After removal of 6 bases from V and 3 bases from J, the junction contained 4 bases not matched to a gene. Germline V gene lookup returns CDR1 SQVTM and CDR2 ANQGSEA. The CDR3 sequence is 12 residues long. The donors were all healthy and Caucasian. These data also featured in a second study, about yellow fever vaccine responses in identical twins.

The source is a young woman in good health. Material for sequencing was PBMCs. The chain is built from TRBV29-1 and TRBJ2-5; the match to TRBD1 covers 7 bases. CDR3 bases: TGCAGCGTCAATACAGGGGAAGAGACCCAGTACTTC. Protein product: CSVNTGEETQYF.